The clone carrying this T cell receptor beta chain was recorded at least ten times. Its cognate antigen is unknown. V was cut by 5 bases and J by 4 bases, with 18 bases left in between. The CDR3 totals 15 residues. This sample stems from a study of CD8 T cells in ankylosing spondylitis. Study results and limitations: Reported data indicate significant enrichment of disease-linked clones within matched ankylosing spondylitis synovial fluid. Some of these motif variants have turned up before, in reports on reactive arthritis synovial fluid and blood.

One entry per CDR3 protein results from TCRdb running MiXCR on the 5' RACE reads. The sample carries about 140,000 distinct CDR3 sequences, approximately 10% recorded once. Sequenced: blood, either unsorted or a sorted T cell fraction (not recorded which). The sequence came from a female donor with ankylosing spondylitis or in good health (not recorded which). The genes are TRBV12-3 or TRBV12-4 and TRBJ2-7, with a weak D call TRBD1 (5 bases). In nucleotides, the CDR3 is TGTGCCAGCAGTCCAGGGTCCCAGGCCCCATACGAGCAGTACTTC. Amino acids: CASSPGSQAPYEQYF.